These 28 T cell receptor beta chains came from one sample sequenced in a study of a mutant IDH1 vaccine in newly diagnosed glioma. Only in-frame clones appear in the TCRdb table, and some are missing; sequencing was by immunoSEQ multiplex PCR. Among about 16,000 clones listed, 80% were seen once. The time point: baseline, week 1 (first vaccination visit). Treatment indicated: pre-vaccination baseline after standard-of-care therapy. The sample consisted of PBMCs, taken from a glioma patient treated with radiotherapy, temozolomide or both. These TCRs come from a man between 40 and 49 years old with glioma.

The chain is built from TRBV5-6 and TRBJ1-1; 11 bases line up with TRBD1. The CDR3 has 15 amino acids. The germline V gene has CDR1 SGHDT and CDR2 YYEEEE. Germline trimming cut 4 bases from V and 5 bases from J; bases unmatched to any gene: 7. The CDR3 region has the DNA TGTGCCAGCAGCCCCGGACAGGGGGCGCTAACTGAAGCTTTCTTT. It translates to CASSPGQGALTEAFF.

This clone appeared once. The gene calls are TRBV5-4 and TRBJ1-2; D perhaps matches TRBD1 (5 bases). The CDR3 length is 13 residues. The germline V gene has CDR1 SGHNT and CDR2 YYREEE (reference sequence). Deletions cut 3 bases from V and 4 bases from J, with 10 bases between. The chain's CDR3 is CASSSRQSYGYTF. The CDR3 DNA reads TGTGCCAGCAGCTCCCGACAGAGCTATGGCTACACCTTC.

DNA for the CDR3: TGCGCCAGCAGTGACAGGGCGGGTGCAGATACGCAGTATTTT. Its protein is CASSDRAGADTQYF. The chain is built from TRBV10-1 and TRBJ2-3, with D perhaps matching TRBD1 or TRBD2 (5 bases each). Germline values: CDR1 WNHNN, CDR2 SYGVQD (reference sequence). Deletions cut 3 bases from V and 4 bases from J, with 11 bases between. The CDR3 is 14 amino acids.

This clone was seen only once. The gene calls are TRBV11-3 and TRBJ2-2; D may be TRBD1 or TRBD2 (5 bases each). The germline CDR1 and CDR2 sequences are SGHNT and YENEEA. Deletions cut 7 bases from V and 3 bases from J, with 15 bases between. The CDR3 is made up of 15 amino acids. The CDR3 spells CASTPGRGDTGELFF. The CDR3 region has the DNA TGTGCCAGCACCCCGGGACGAGGGGACACCGGGGAGCTGTTTTTT.

The chain recombines TRBV29-1 with TRBJ2-5; D assignment may be TRBD1 or TRBD2 (6 bases each). The CDR3 is made up of 18 amino acids. Trimming shortened V by 1 base and J by 1 base, and 22 bases separated the two germline ends. Per germline, CDR1 SQVTM and CDR2 ANQGSEA. The CDR3 region is CSVEGLGVAWGAQETQYF. As DNA, the CDR3 is TGCAGCGTTGAAGGCTTGGGGGTGGCATGGGGGGCCCAAGAGACCCAGTACTTC.

J is TRBJ1-2 and V is TRBV2; TRBD1 agrees at 8 bases. The CDR3 length is 16 residues. Per germline, CDR1 SNHLY and CDR2 FYNNEI. V shed 0 bases, J shed 5 bases, and the junction held 8 bases outside the gene matches. As DNA, the CDR3 is TGTGCCAGCAGTGAAGCGCTGACAGGGGTCGGTTATGGCTACACCTTC. Translating gives CASSEALTGVGYGYTF.

This rearrangement joins TRBV7-6 to TRBJ2-3, with no clear D. The germline V and J ends were trimmed by 1 base and 4 bases, with 9 bases remaining between them. The CDR3 extends over 14 amino acids. Germline CDR1 and CDR2: SGHVS and FNYEAQ. This CDR3 is CASSLGHSSDTQYF. The CDR3 DNA is TGTGCCAGCAGCTTAGGGCACAGCTCAGATACGCAGTATTTT.

V is TRBV9 and J is TRBJ1-2; weak D call: TRBD1 (5 bases). The CDR3 totals 14 residues. Trimming took 3 bases from V and 2 from J, leaving 11 bases between them. The germline CDR1 and CDR2 sequences are SGDLS and YYNGEE. The CDR3 is CASSAQGGNYGYTF. CDR3 bases: TGTGCCAGCAGCGCCCAGGGTGGGAACTATGGCTACACCTTC.

CDR3 region: CASSLGSAVNEKLFF. DNA of the CDR3: TGTGCCAGCAGCTTAGGTTCCGCGGTTAATGAAAAACTGTTTTTT. The genes are TRBV7-2 and TRBJ1-4; no reliable D call. Germline V CDR1 and CDR2: SGHTA, FQGNSA. V lost 1 base and J 4 bases, leaving 10 bases between the germline ends. The CDR3 runs 15 residues.

The chain has TRBV21-1 and TRBJ2-7; whether TRBD2, the table's D call, matches the DNA was not checked. TRBV21-1 is termed a pseudogene. CDR3 length: 13 amino acids. This chain's CDR3 is CASSYKPAGEQYV. In DNA form, the CDR3 reads TGTGCCAGCAGTTATAAGCCCGCGGGGGAGCAGTACGTC.

DNA of the CDR3: TGCGCCACCCCTTTCCCAGGGAACAATGAGCAGTTCTTC. Its protein product is CATPFPGNNEQFF. V is TRBV23-1 and J is TRBJ2-1; TRBD1 might be the D (5 bases). TRBV23-1 is classed as an ORF, of uncertain function. V lost 10 bases, J lost 5 bases, and 15 bases lay in between. The CDR3 runs 13 residues.

The genes are TRBV18 and TRBJ2-1; 8 bases map to TRBD2. In germline, CDR1 is KGHSH, CDR2 LQKENI. This CDR3 has 12 residues. CDR3 coding DNA: TGTGCTGGAGCGGGAGATAACAATGAGCAGTTCTTC. Its protein is CAGAGDNNEQFF.

This rearrangement joins TRBV5-1 to TRBJ2-7; D is undetermined. Trimming took off 4 bases at V and 0 bases at J, with 2 bases between the two ends. Germline values: CDR1 SGHRS, CDR2 YFSETQ. The CDR3 runs to 11 residues. Written as DNA, the CDR3 is TGCGCCAGCAGCGACTCCTACGAGCAGTACTTC. The encoded protein is CASSDSYEQYF.

This clone was seen a single time. CDR3 DNA: TGTGCCAGCAGCTTAGACAGCTCCTACGAGCAGTACGTC. This gives the protein CASSLDSSYEQYV. The chain employs TRBV7-6 and TRBJ2-7; D call uncertain. The CDR3 runs 13 residues. Trimming took off 1 base at V and 0 bases at J, with 4 bases between the two ends. Germline V CDR1 and CDR2: SGHVS, FNYEAQ.

The V call is TRBV9, the J call TRBJ1-3; 7 nucleotides line up with TRBD1. Trimming cost V 0 bases and J 2 bases; bases outside gene matches: 2. Germline CDR1 reads SGDLS; CDR2 reads YYNGEE. The length of the CDR3 is 15 residues. The CDR3 sequence: CASSVEGATGNTIYF. In DNA form, the CDR3 reads TGTGCCAGCAGCGTAGAGGGGGCCACTGGAAACACCATATATTTT.

The CDR3 is CSVEYGGNTEAFF. The CDR3 DNA reads TGCAGCGTTGAATATGGGGGGAACACTGAAGCTTTCTTT. This sequence joins TRBV29-1 and TRBJ1-1, with D possibly TRBD1 on 5 matching bases. The germline V and J ends were trimmed by 2 bases and 1 base, with 8 bases remaining between them. This CDR3 is built from 13 residues. From germline, CDR1 is SQVTM and CDR2 ANQGSEA.

The chain links TRBV2 to TRBJ2-1; 11 nucleotides agree with TRBD2. The trim removed 6 bases at V and 3 bases at J, leaving 1 base unmatched. The germline CDR1 and CDR2 sequences are SNHLY and FYNNEI. The CDR3 has 14 residues. Here the CDR3 DNA reads TGTGCCAGCAGGGGACTAGCGGACTACAATGAGCAGTTCTTC. Encoded protein: CASRGLADYNEQFF.

This clone appeared a few times. This chain joins TRBV7-2 and TRBJ2-7; D may correspond to TRBD1 or TRBD2 (6 bases each). Germline V gene sequence: CDR1 SGHTA, CDR2 FQGNSA. The CDR3 runs 14 residues. V lost 0 bases to trimming and J lost 5 bases, with 11 bases between them. The CDR3 DNA follows: TGTGCCAGCAGCTTAGCGGGGGGCGGCAACGAGCAGTACGTC. Encoded protein: CASSLAGGGNEQYV.

The genes are TRBV27 and TRBJ2-3; D is undetermined. Germline CDR1 is MNHEY and CDR2 is SMNVEV (reference sequence). Trimming left V 2 bases short and J 0 bases short, with 9 bases between. This CDR3 has 15 amino acids. CDR3 loop: CASSLILSSTDTQYF. The CDR3 bases are TGTGCCAGCAGTTTAATTCTCTCGAGCACAGATACGCAGTATTTT.

The chain links TRBV7-9 to TRBJ1-2, with D uncertain. Germline-derived CDR1 and CDR2 are SEHNR and FQNEAQ (reference sequence). Trimming pared 2 bases from V and 4 bases from J, leaving 11 bases between. CDR3 length: 14 residues. CDR3 protein: CASSLIDNLYGYTF. Here the CDR3 DNA reads TGTGCCAGCAGCTTAATAGACAACCTCTATGGCTACACCTTC.

CDR3 amino acids: CASSLGGFGVSYNSPLHF. CDR3 nucleotides: TGTGCCAGCAGCTTAGGGGGATTCGGGGTCTCCTATAATTCACCCCTCCACTTT. The gene calls are TRBV7-9 and TRBJ1-6; D remains ambiguous. The CDR3 runs 18 residues. V lost 1 base and J 0 bases, leaving 13 bases between the germline ends. Germline CDR1 and CDR2: SEHNR and FQNEAQ (reference sequence).

The chain uses TRBV7-2 and TRBJ2-5; D unclear. The germline V gene has CDR1 SGHTA and CDR2 FQGNSA. The CDR3 contains 13 residues. V lost 2 bases, J lost 5 bases, and 9 bases lay in between. The CDR3 DNA reads TGTGCCAGCAGCTTATACCTGGGGGAGACCCAGTACTTC. This gives the protein CASSLYLGETQYF. Based on the CDR3 plus reference TRBV7-2 and TRBJ2-5, the full variable domain is GAGVSQSPSNKVTEKGKDVELRCDPISGHTALYWYRQSLGQGLEFLIYFQGNSAPDKSGLPSDRFSAERTGGSVSTLTIQRTQQEDSAVYLCASSLYLGETQYFGPGTRLLVL.

V is TRBV4-3 and J is TRBJ2-2; D is perhaps TRBD2 (6 bases). Looked up from germline, CDR1 is LGHNA and CDR2 is YSLEER. V was cut by 3 bases and J by 6 bases, with 14 bases left in between. This CDR3 is 15 amino acids long. The CDR3 DNA reads TGCGCCAGCAGCCAGGATACTAGCTTTCCCGGGGAGCTGTTTTTT. Translated: CASSQDTSFPGELFF.

V usage is TRBV4-2 and J usage is TRBJ2-7; D tentatively reads TRBD1 or TRBD2 (5 bases each). Germline CDR1 and CDR2: LGHNA and YNFKEQ. Trimming left V 3 bases short and J 2 bases short, with 11 bases between. This CDR3 is 14 amino acids long. Here the CDR3 reads CASSHAGAAYEQYF. The CDR3 region has the DNA TGTGCCAGCAGCCATGCCGGGGCGGCCTACGAGCAGTACTTC.

The rearrangement joins TRBV6-5 to TRBJ1-4; D remains unclear. In germline, CDR1 is MNHEY, CDR2 SVGAGI. The CDR3 has 15 amino acids. The V gene lost 4 bases and the J gene lost 4 bases, with 13 bases spanning the gap. The CDR3 reads CASSLSTGLNEKLFF. The CDR3 DNA is TGTGCCAGCAGTTTATCCACGGGCCTTAATGAAAAACTGTTTTTT.

The J gene is TRBJ2-1, the V gene TRBV7-7; no reliable D call. Looked up from germline, CDR1 is SSHAT and CDR2 is FNYEAQ (reference sequence). The V end was cut by 4 bases, the J end by 3 bases, with 7 bases between. CDR3 length equals 13 residues. The CDR3 reads CASSSDGYNEQFF. The DNA of the CDR3 is TGTGCCAGCAGCTCGGACGGCTACAATGAGCAGTTCTTC.

The CDR3 here is CASSFSQGGYTF. DNA of the CDR3: TGTGCCAGCAGCTTCTCCCAGGGGGGCTACACCTTC. The V and J genes are TRBV25-1 and TRBJ1-2; tentatively, D is TRBD1 (6 bases). This CDR3 has 12 residues. The germline V gene encodes CDR1 MGHDK and CDR2 SYGVNS. The germline V and J ends were trimmed by 6 bases and 8 bases, with 13 bases remaining between them.

The chain combines TRBV19 with TRBJ1-5; no reliable D call. This CDR3 has 9 residues. The V end was cut by 8 bases, the J end by 9 bases, with 5 bases between. Per the germline V gene, CDR1 is LNHDA and CDR2 is SQIVND (reference sequence). CDR3 sequence: CASPRPQHF. The CDR3 DNA reads as TGTGCCAGTCCAAGGCCCCAGCATTTT.